These 21 T cell receptor beta chains were sequenced from one sample in a study of blood T cell repertoires in COVID-19. Here immunoSEQ multiplex PCR was the method, and the copy in TCRdb shows in-frame clones only, minus some. Found here are hundreds of thousands of clones, approximately 91% of them singletons; the top ten hold 0.75% to 1%. Sequenced material: PBMCs or T cells enriched from blood (not recorded which). All receptors come from a young woman who had recovered from COVID-19.

The chain recombines TRBV7-2 with TRBJ2-3; 9 bases align to TRBD2. Germline assignment: CDR1 SGHTA and CDR2 FQGNSA. The CDR3 contains 15 residues. V was clipped by 5 bases and J by 1 base; unmatched bases: 4. The CDR3 nucleotides are TGTGCCAGCAGCCCAGAGCGGGGGGGCACAGATACGCAGTATTTT. It translates to CASSPERGGTDTQYF.

Of note for this clone: Other DNA sequences in this sample translate to the same CDR3. The rearrangement links TRBV7-8 to TRBJ1-6; 7 bases agree with TRBD1. The CDR3 consists of 18 residues. The ends lost 0 bases at V and 0 bases at J; junction bases unmatched: 5. CDR1 and CDR2 from the germline V gene are SGHVS and FQNEAQ. The CDR3 nucleotides are TGTGCCAGCAGCTTAGCGCGACAGGGAAGCTCCTATAATTCACCCCTCCACTTT. It translates to CASSLARQGSSYNSPLHF.

This clone was detected only a few times. The gene calls are TRBV19 and TRBJ2-2; a weak D match, TRBD2 (5 bases). CDR1 LNHDA and CDR2 SQIVND come from the germline V gene (reference sequence). This CDR3 contains 15 residues. The V and J ends lost 3 bases and 4 bases respectively, with 12 bases between them. DNA of the CDR3: TGTGCCAGTAGTATCTCCGGGGTGATCACCGGGGAGCTGTTTTTT. Translation: CASSISGVITGELFF.

CDR3 DNA sequence: TGTGCCACCAGCAGAGAGGACTTCGGAGATTCACCCCTCCACTTT. This sequence encodes CATSREDFGDSPLHF. The chain has TRBV15 and TRBJ1-6; unclear D gene. CDR3 length equals 15 residues. Germline lookup yields CDR1 LNHNV and CDR2 YYDKDF (reference sequence). V lost 0 bases to trimming and J lost 8 bases, with 11 bases between them.

A single count supports this clone. The chain carries TRBV19 and TRBJ2-1; 14 positions match TRBD2. The CDR3 has 14 residues. Germline V gives CDR1 LNHDA, CDR2 SQIVND (reference sequence). Trimming took 8 bases from V and 7 from J; bases not matched to a gene: 4. The CDR3 region is CASCRTSGRNEQFF. CDR3 in DNA: TGTGCCAGTTGTCGGACTAGCGGGAGGAATGAGCAGTTCTTC.

This chain joins TRBV24-1 and TRBJ2-1, with a weak D call TRBD1 (6 bases). Germline V gene sequence: CDR1 KGHDR, CDR2 SFDVKD. V was cut by 7 bases and J by 8 bases, with 11 bases left in between. The CDR3 has 12 residues. CDR3 protein: CATRDRSDEQFF. CDR3 DNA: TGTGCCACCAGAGACAGGTCCGATGAGCAGTTCTTC.

As to this clone: The identical CDR3 is also encoded by other nucleotide sequences in the sample. The CDR3 sequence is CASRYSNQPQHF. The CDR3 nucleotides read TGTGCCAGCCGCTATAGCAATCAGCCCCAGCATTTT. The chain couples TRBV28 to TRBJ1-5; D remains ambiguous. Trimming removed 8 bases at V and 0 bases at J, with 5 bases between. The CDR3 is 12 amino acids. Germline V CDR1 and CDR2: MDHEN, SYDVKM.

The V and J genes are TRBV14 and TRBJ2-5; D perhaps matches TRBD2 (5 bases). Trimming removed 8 bases from V and 4 bases from J, with 14 bases in between. The CDR3 has 13 amino acids. Per germline, CDR1 SGHDN and CDR2 FVKESK. The CDR3 region has the DNA TGTGCCAGCCCTGCTCAGGCGGGAGAGACCCAGTACTTC. Translating it yields CASPAQAGETQYF.

This clone was seen only a few times. This chain links TRBV29-1 with TRBJ1-1; 9 bases are shared with TRBD1. Trimming cost V 5 bases and J 0 bases; bases outside gene matches: 7. The CDR3 is made up of 15 amino acids. The germline V gene encodes CDR1 SQVTM and CDR2 ANQGSEA. The CDR3 loop is CSVRTGGPMNTEAFF. The CDR3 DNA is TGCAGCGTTCGAACAGGGGGCCCAATGAACACTGAAGCTTTCTTT.

The gene calls are TRBV28 and TRBJ2-3; 9 bases map to TRBD1. Germline values: CDR1 MDHEN, CDR2 SYDVKM. V shed 8 bases, J shed 7 bases, and the junction held 13 bases outside the gene matches. This CDR3 contains 15 residues. CDR3 region: CASGAPGQGGHTQYF. The CDR3 coding sequence is TGTGCCAGCGGAGCACCGGGACAGGGCGGTCATACGCAGTATTTT.

V and J are TRBV29-1 and TRBJ1-2; D is unresolved. V lost 4 bases to trimming and J lost 1 base, with 4 bases between them. The CDR3 has 11 amino acids. Looked up from germline, CDR1 is SQVTM and CDR2 is ANQGSEA. The CDR3 spells CSVAGNYGYTF. Written as DNA, the CDR3 is TGCAGCGTTGCCGGTAACTATGGCTACACCTTC.

This sequence joins TRBV25-1 and TRBJ2-1; TRBD2 agrees at 10 bases. Germline values: CDR1 MGHDK, CDR2 SYGVNS. The CDR3 spans 13 residues. The V segment lost 8 bases and the J segment 9 bases; nucleotides outside the gene matches: 7. The CDR3 nucleotides read TGTGCCAGCTCAGGACTAGCGGTCGGTGAGCAGTTCTTC. Residues: CASSGLAVGEQFF.

V usage is TRBV27 and J usage is TRBJ2-1; 8 nucleotides agree with TRBD2. The CDR3 has 12 amino acids. Germline V gene sequence: CDR1 MNHEY, CDR2 SMNVEV (reference sequence). V was pared by 6 bases and J by 8 bases, with 3 bases of the junction left unmatched. CDR3 DNA: TGTGCCAGCAGGACTAGCGTGCATGAGCAGTTCTTC. Translation: CASRTSVHEQFF.

The chain has TRBV4-1 and TRBJ1-3, with D perhaps matching TRBD1 (6 bases). The V gene's germline CDR1 is MGHRA and CDR2 YSYEKL. CDR3 size: 15 residues. The V end lost 4 bases, the J end lost 4 bases, and 14 bases lay between the germline ends. CDR3 region: CASSLDRMGGNTIYF. The CDR3 DNA sequence: TGCGCCAGCAGCCTCGACAGGATGGGAGGAAACACCATATATTTT.

In DNA form, the CDR3 reads TGTGCCAGCAGCAAAGGGGGCAGACTTAATGAAAAACTGTTTTTT. Encoded protein: CASSKGGRLNEKLFF. The genes are TRBV21-1 and TRBJ1-4; the table's D call TRBD1 went unverified against the DNA. TRBV21-1 is noted as a pseudogene. This CDR3 has 15 residues.

The chain is built from TRBV12-2 and TRBJ2-3; the DNA was not used to check the table's D call, TRBD2. TRBV12-2 is described as a pseudogene. The CDR3 has 17 residues. The CDR3 DNA sequence: TGTGCAAGTCGCTCGCCCCACTCTTGCACGAGAATAGATACGCAGTATTTT. It is translated as CASRSPHSCTRIDTQYF.

V gene TRBV9 combines with J gene TRBJ2-7; 13 bases align to TRBD2. CDR1 is SGDLS, CDR2 YYNGEE, per germline. The CDR3 totals 18 residues. The V segment lost 6 bases and the J segment 0 bases; nucleotides outside the gene matches: 12. CDR3 bases: TGTGCCAGCACGGTCGAGGGACTAGCGGGGCCGCTCTCCTACGAGCAGTACTTC. Translated, it gives CASTVEGLAGPLSYEQYF.

This chain links TRBV28 with TRBJ1-6; 7 nucleotides agree with TRBD1. Per the germline V gene, CDR1 is MDHEN and CDR2 is SYDVKM. The CDR3 covers 15 residues. Trimming took 5 bases from V and 7 from J; bases not matched to a gene: 8. The CDR3 DNA reads as TGTGCCAGCAGTACGACAGGGCCGGACAATTCACCCCTCCACTTT. Its translation: CASSTTGPDNSPLHF.

The table lists this clone with a count of one. This chain connects TRBV5-8 to TRBJ2-2, with TRBD1 matching over 8 bases. Germline loops: CDR1 SGHTS, CDR2 YDEGEE. This CDR3 contains 16 residues. V trimming: 4 bases; J trimming: 6 bases; junction bases outside the gene matches: 11. CDR3 loop: CASSGWTGRMSGELFF. The CDR3 nucleotides are TGTGCCAGCAGCGGGTGGACAGGGAGGATGTCCGGGGAGCTGTTTTTT.

The chain employs TRBV2 and TRBJ1-2; D is unclear. Germline V gene data show CDR1 as SNHLY and CDR2 as FYNNEI. V lost 7 bases and J lost 0, with 3 bases in between. CDR3 length equals 11 residues. The CDR3 protein is CASTTNYGYTF. CDR3 DNA: TGTGCCAGCACTACTAACTATGGCTACACCTTC.

The chain employs TRBV28 and TRBJ1-5, with 8 positions matching TRBD1. V was pared by 6 bases and J by 5 bases, with 3 bases of the junction left unmatched. The CDR3 runs 13 residues. Germline values: CDR1 MDHEN, CDR2 SYDVKM. Here the CDR3 reads CASRRTGYQPQHF. CDR3 nucleotides: TGTGCCAGCAGACGGACAGGGTATCAGCCCCAGCATTTT. Full variable domain (missing parts from reference TRBV28 and TRBJ1-5): DVKVTQSSRYLVKRTGEKVFLECVQDMDHENMFWYRQDPGLGLRLIYFSYDVKMKEKGDIPEGYSVSREKKERFSLILESASTNQTSMYLCASRRTGYQPQHFGDGTRLSIL.